The 24 T cell receptor beta chains listed next were all sequenced from one sample in a study of Ad26.COV2.S vaccination and SARS-CoV-2 variants. Sequencing used immunoSEQ multiplex PCR; TCRdb keeps in-frame clones, though not all of them. The data contain about 350,000 clones, approximately 90% of them singletons. Treatment described: some 19 received Ad26.COV2.S at low or high dose, single or two shots; about 5 received placebo; per-sample allocation not given. Sampling was done on day 63 after the first vaccine or placebo injection. Sequencing used peripheral blood, obtained in a trial of Ad26.COV2.S vaccine versus placebo. Every receptor here comes from a person between 18 and 60 years old who received the Ad26.COV2.S COVID-19 vaccine or a placebo.

This chain links TRBV21-1 with TRBJ2-1. TRBV21-1 is designated a pseudogene. The CDR3 is 18 residues long. The DNA of the CDR3 is TGTGCCAGCAGCAAATCGGGGACGGGGATTAGCTCCTACAATGAGCAGTTCTTC. This codes for CASSKSGTGISSYNEQFF.

The CDR3 here is CASRRTGTGFSTDTQYF. Here the CDR3 DNA reads TGTGCCAGCAGACGTACCGGGACAGGGTTTTCCACAGATACGCAGTATTTT. This chain connects TRBV7-9 to TRBJ2-3, with 9 bases aligning to TRBD1. V trimming: 6 bases; J trimming: 2 bases; junction bases outside the gene matches: 12. The germline V gene encodes CDR1 SEHNR and CDR2 FQNEAQ (reference sequence). The CDR3 totals 17 residues.

The chain links TRBV5-6 to TRBJ1-1, with D possibly being TRBD1 (5 bases). This CDR3 contains 15 residues. Germline V gene lookup returns CDR1 SGHDT and CDR2 YYEEEE. Trimming took 6 bases from V and 2 from J, leaving 17 bases between them. CDR3 bases: TGTGCCAGCACTATGGGGCCTAACTTAAACACTGAAGCTTTCTTT. Protein product: CASTMGPNLNTEAFF.

The V call is TRBV27, the J call TRBJ2-3; TRBD2 is a possible D gene (7 bases). CDR3 length: 14 residues. V was clipped by 6 bases and J by 6 bases, with 16 bases between them. Germline lookup yields CDR1 MNHEY and CDR2 SMNVEV (reference sequence). CDR3 in DNA: TGTGCCAGCAGGCCTTCGGGGGGCGTCGATACGCAGTATTTT. This encodes CASRPSGGVDTQYF.

The chain uses TRBV7-2 and TRBJ1-2; D possibly corresponds to TRBD1 (5 bases). The length of the CDR3 is 14 residues. Deletions cut 5 bases from V and 6 bases from J, with 16 bases between. Germline assignment: CDR1 SGHTA and CDR2 FQGNSA. CDR3 protein: CASSHAQGFNGYTF. DNA for the CDR3: TGTGCCAGCAGCCACGCCCAGGGATTCAATGGCTACACCTTC.

The V gene is TRBV14, the J gene TRBJ2-3, with a possible D match to TRBD2 (5 bases). The CDR3 covers 14 residues. Per germline, CDR1 SGHDN and CDR2 FVKESK. Trimming left V 4 bases short and J 2 bases short, with 10 bases between. The CDR3 DNA is TGTGCCAGCAGCCCTGAGCGGAACACAGATACGCAGTATTTT. This gives the protein CASSPERNTDTQYF.

J is TRBJ1-1 and V is TRBV2; D call uncertain. Germline CDR1 reads SNHLY; CDR2 reads FYNNEI. This CDR3 has 14 residues. V gave up 2 bases and J gave up 1 base, with 8 bases separating them. The CDR3 bases are TGTGCCAGCAGTGAACAAGCACCGAACACTGAAGCTTTCTTT. Translation gives CASSEQAPNTEAFF.

The chain has TRBV25-1 and TRBJ1-5; D uncertain. The CDR3 loop spans 13 amino acids. CDR1 MGHDK and CDR2 SYGVNS come from the germline V gene. V lost 2 bases, J lost 8 bases, and 10 bases lay in between. Here the CDR3 reads CASSEGPEKPQHF. CDR3 in DNA: TGTGCCAGCAGTGAAGGTCCAGAGAAGCCCCAGCATTTT.

V gene TRBV7-9 combines with J gene TRBJ2-5; D not resolved. The CDR3 is 12 residues long. Deletions cut 5 bases from V and 5 bases from J, with 9 bases between. Germline V gives CDR1 SEHNR, CDR2 FQNEAQ (reference sequence). The chain's CDR3 is CASSPTAETQYF. The CDR3 nucleotides read TGTGCCAGCAGCCCTACCGCGGAGACCCAGTACTTC.

The chain carries TRBV15 and TRBJ1-4; tentative D call: TRBD1 (6 bases). Germline V CDR1 and CDR2: LNHNV, YYDKDF (reference sequence). V was cut by 3 bases and J by 5 bases, with 10 bases left in between. There are 14 residues in the CDR3. CDR3 amino acids: CATSSGGRNEKLFF. The DNA of the CDR3 is TGTGCCACCAGCAGCGGGGGGCGAAATGAAAAACTGTTTTTT.

The V and J genes are TRBV5-1 and TRBJ2-5; 7 bases match TRBD2. V lost 0 bases, J lost 4 bases, and 9 bases stayed unmatched. The CDR3 runs to 16 residues. Per germline, CDR1 SGHRS and CDR2 YFSETQ. CDR3 DNA sequence: TGCGCCAGCAGCTTGGGTCCTAGCGGTGCCCTAGAGACCCAGTACTTC. It encodes CASSLGPSGALETQYF.

This clone has a single count. V is TRBV7-2 and J is TRBJ1-6; D uncertain. V gave up 6 bases and J gave up 7 bases, with 10 bases separating them. CDR1 is SGHTA, CDR2 FQGNSA, per germline. CDR3 size: 13 residues. This chain's CDR3 is CASSGASNSPLHF. CDR3 bases: TGTGCCAGCAGTGGAGCAAGCAATTCACCCCTCCACTTT.

This clone has a single count. The chain employs TRBV18 and TRBJ1-5; possibly TRBD1 for D (6 bases). Trimming removed 2 bases from V and 4 bases from J, with 12 bases in between. CDR1 KGHSH and CDR2 LQKENI come from the germline V gene. The CDR3 length is 15 residues. The CDR3 DNA reads TGTGCCAGCTCACCAGAGGGGGACCCTAATCAGCCCCAGCATTTT. Protein sequence: CASSPEGDPNQPQHF.

This sequence joins TRBV7-8 and TRBJ2-5; 8 bases map to TRBD1. Germline assignment: CDR1 SGHVS and CDR2 FQNEAQ. V gave up 0 bases and J gave up 2 bases; unmatched junction bases: 5. This CDR3 spans 16 amino acids. CDR3 amino acids: CASSLAPGQGQETQYF. CDR3 sequence (DNA): TGTGCCAGCAGCTTAGCGCCCGGACAGGGACAAGAGACCCAGTACTTC.

This chain links TRBV5-1 with TRBJ2-5; a weak D match, TRBD2 (6 bases). The CDR3 extends over 15 amino acids. The ends were cut back, 4 bases at V and 3 bases at J, with 16 bases in the middle. The germline V gene encodes CDR1 SGHRS and CDR2 YFSETQ. The CDR3 reads CASSREPPGEETQYF. CDR3 sequence (DNA): TGCGCCAGCAGCCGCGAACCTCCGGGAGAAGAGACCCAGTACTTC. The variable domain in full, with the rest retrieved from reference TRBV5-1 and TRBJ2-5, is KAGVTQTPRYLIKTRGQQVTLSCSPISGHRSVSWYQQTPGQGLQFLFEYFSETQRNKGNFPGRFSGRQFSNSRSEMNVSTLELGDSALYLCASSREPPGEETQYFGPGTRLLVL.

V usage is TRBV7-9 and J usage is TRBJ1-4, with TRBD1 matching 9 bases. Germline V CDR1 and CDR2: SEHNR, FQNEAQ (reference sequence). The CDR3 consists of 14 residues. V shed 4 bases, J shed 16 bases, and the junction held 13 bases outside the gene matches. The CDR3 is CASSSRDREFEPFF. The CDR3, as DNA: TGTGCCAGCAGCTCCCGGGACAGGGAGTTTGAGCCGTTTTTT. The full variable domain, in which reference TRBV7-9 and TRBJ1-4 provide the parts outside the CDR3, is DTGVSQNPRHKITKRGQNVTFRCDPISEHNRLYWYRQTLGQGPEFLTYFQNEAQLEKSRLLSDRFSAERPKGSFSTLEIQRTEQGDSAMYLCASSSRDREFEPFFGSGTQLSVL.

The chain couples TRBV28 to TRBJ2-5, with 8 bases fitting TRBD2. The junction had 6 bases not matched to a gene; V was cut back by 5 bases and J by 1 base. This CDR3 has 15 amino acids. Germline CDR1 MDHEN, CDR2 SYDVKM. This CDR3 is CASSRTSGAQETQYF. For the CDR3, the DNA is TGTGCCAGCAGTAGAACTAGCGGAGCCCAAGAGACCCAGTACTTC.

The CDR3 reads CASGPTGEGSNQPQHF. The CDR3 DNA sequence: TGTGCCAGCGGTCCGACAGGGGAGGGGAGCAATCAGCCCCAGCATTTT. The chain is built from TRBV28 and TRBJ1-5; 8 bases fit TRBD1. V was clipped by 8 bases and J by 1 base; unmatched bases: 10. This CDR3 contains 16 residues. The V gene's germline CDR1 is MDHEN and CDR2 SYDVKM.

The gene calls are TRBV4-3 and TRBJ1-4; D perhaps matches TRBD1 (5 bases). Trimming took off 4 bases at V and 8 bases at J, with 14 bases between the two ends. From germline, CDR1 is LGHNA and CDR2 YSLEER. CDR3 length: 14 residues. CDR3 coding DNA: TGCGCCAGCAGCCGCGGGACGGTGGGGGAAAAACTGTTTTTT. Its translation: CASSRGTVGEKLFF.

V is TRBV19 and J is TRBJ2-7; 7 nucleotides agree with TRBD1. CDR3 length: 14 amino acids. V lost 4 bases, J lost 5 bases, and 8 bases stayed unmatched. The germline CDR1 and CDR2 sequences are LNHDA and SQIVND (reference sequence). CDR3 bases: TGTGCCAGTAGTACCCGGACAGGTTTCGACGAGCAGTACTTC. It is translated as CASSTRTGFDEQYF. Full variable domain (remainder filled in from reference TRBV19 and TRBJ2-7): DGGITQSPKYLFRKEGQNVTLSCEQNLNHDAMYWYRQDPGQGLRLIYYSQIVNDFQKGDIAEGYSVSREKKESFPLTVTSAQKNPTAFYLCASSTRTGFDEQYFGPGTRLTVT.

The chain recombines TRBV28 with TRBJ1-4; D is uncertain. CDR1 is MDHEN, CDR2 SYDVKM, per germline. The CDR3 is 13 residues long. Trimming cost V 7 bases and J 2 bases, with 8 bases left between them. The CDR3 protein is CASISGTNEKLFF. The CDR3 DNA reads as TGTGCCAGCATTTCGGGGACTAATGAAAAACTGTTTTTT.

This chain uses TRBV2 with TRBJ2-1; D is perhaps TRBD1 (5 bases). Germline V gene data show CDR1 as SNHLY and CDR2 as FYNNEI. This CDR3 contains 11 residues. The germline V and J ends were trimmed by 6 bases and 9 bases, with 9 bases remaining between them. CDR3 in DNA: TGTGCCAGCAGAGGACATAGTGAGCAGTTCTTC. Amino acids: CASRGHSEQFF.

This chain uses TRBV18 with TRBJ1-2, with a possible D match to TRBD1 (6 bases). The V and J ends lost 3 bases and 3 bases respectively, with 11 bases between them. Per the germline V gene, CDR1 is KGHSH and CDR2 is LQKENI. This CDR3 spans 14 amino acids. The CDR3 spells CASSPTGNHYGYTF. CDR3 sequence (DNA): TGTGCCAGCTCACCGACAGGAAACCACTATGGCTACACCTTC.

The rearrangement links TRBV28 to TRBJ2-7, with 14 bases identical to TRBD2. The germline V gene has CDR1 MDHEN and CDR2 SYDVKM. CDR3 length: 17 residues. V was pared by 4 bases and J by 0 bases, with 5 bases of the junction left unmatched. CDR3 residues: CASSSHGTSGSSYEQYF. DNA of the CDR3: TGTGCCAGCAGTTCGCACGGGACTAGCGGGAGCTCCTACGAGCAGTACTTC. Filled out from reference TRBV28 and TRBJ2-7, the complete variable domain reads DVKVTQSSRYLVKRTGEKVFLECVQDMDHENMFWYRQDPGLGLRLIYFSYDVKMKEKGDIPEGYSVSREKKERFSLILESASTNQTSMYLCASSSHGTSGSSYEQYFGPGTRLTVT.